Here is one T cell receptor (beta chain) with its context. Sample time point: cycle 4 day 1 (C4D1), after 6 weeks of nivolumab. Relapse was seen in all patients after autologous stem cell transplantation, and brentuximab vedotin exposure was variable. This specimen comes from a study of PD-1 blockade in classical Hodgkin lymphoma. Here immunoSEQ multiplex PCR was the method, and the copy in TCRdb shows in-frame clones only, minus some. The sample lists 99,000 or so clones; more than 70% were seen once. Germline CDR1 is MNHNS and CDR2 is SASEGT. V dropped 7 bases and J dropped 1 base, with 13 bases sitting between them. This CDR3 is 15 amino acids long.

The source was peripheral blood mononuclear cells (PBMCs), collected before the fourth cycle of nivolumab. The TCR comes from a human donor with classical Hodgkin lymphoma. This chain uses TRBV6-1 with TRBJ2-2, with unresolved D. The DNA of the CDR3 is TGTGCCAGCATTGGGTATGGCGGGAACACCGGGGAGCTGTTTTTT. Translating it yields CASIGYGGNTGELFF.